These 14 T cell receptor beta chains were sequenced from one sample in a study of T cell changes during pregnancy in multiple sclerosis. Sequencing was performed with immunoSEQ multiplex PCR; in TCRdb, only in-frame clones are kept and a portion is missing. The sample includes fewer than 85,000 clones, approximately 90% of them seen just once. Material: peripheral blood, obtained in the first trimester of pregnancy. These TCRs come from a female donor in good health, enrolled as a control in a pregnancy study.

The chain has TRBV5-1 and TRBJ2-1; 9 bases agree with TRBD2. The CDR3 extends over 17 amino acids. The V gene end was trimmed by 1 base and the J gene end by 7 bases; junction bases not matched to a gene: 12. Per germline, CDR1 SGHRS and CDR2 YFSETQ. The CDR3 protein is CASSLYGPLAGMNEQFF. CDR3 nucleotide sequence: TGCGCCAGCAGCTTGTATGGTCCCCTAGCGGGGATGAATGAGCAGTTCTTC.

The J gene is TRBJ2-3, the V gene TRBV7-9, with TRBD2 as a possible D gene (6 bases). The CDR3 length is 14 residues. Trimming left V 5 bases short and J 0 bases short, with 9 bases between. Germline V lookup: CDR1 SEHNR, CDR2 FQNEAQ (reference sequence). CDR3 DNA sequence: TGTGCCAGCAGCCTCAGCGGGAGCACAGATACGCAGTATTTT. It specifies CASSLSGSTDTQYF. Drawing the rest from reference TRBV7-9 and TRBJ2-3, the complete variable domain is DTGVSQNPRHKITKRGQNVTFRCDPISEHNRLYWYRQTLGQGPEFLTYFQNEAQLEKSRLLSDRFSAERPKGSFSTLEIQRTEQGDSAMYLCASSLSGSTDTQYFGPGTRLTVL.

The J gene is TRBJ1-2, the V gene TRBV28; 9 nucleotides line up with TRBD1. V lost 5 bases to trimming and J lost 1 base; unmatched junction nucleotides: 8. The CDR3 covers 16 residues. Germline V gene data show CDR1 as MDHEN and CDR2 as SYDVKM. The CDR3 region is CASSPTEGQGNYGYTF. The CDR3 DNA reads TGTGCCAGCAGTCCCACCGAGGGACAGGGTAACTATGGCTACACCTTC.

The chain combines TRBV11-2 with TRBJ2-1; a possible D gene is TRBD2 (6 bases). Germline V gives CDR1 SGHAT, CDR2 FQNNGV. V was clipped by 2 bases and J by 4 bases, with 15 bases between them. The CDR3 length is 16 residues. CDR3 DNA: TGTGCCAGCAGCTTACGGGACTCCAGATTGTACAATGAGCAGTTCTTC. Protein sequence: CASSLRDSRLYNEQFF. Full variable domain (rest looked up from reference TRBV11-2 and TRBJ2-1): EAGVAQSPRYKIIEKRQSVAFWCNPISGHATLYWYQQILGQGPKLLIQFQNNGVVDDSQLPKDRFSAERLKGVDSTLKIQPAKLEDSAVYLCASSLRDSRLYNEQFFGPGTRLTVL.

This rearrangement joins TRBV30 to TRBJ2-2, with 9 bases lining up with TRBD1. The germline V gene encodes CDR1 GTSNPN and CDR2 SVGIG (reference sequence). The CDR3 loop spans 16 amino acids. Trimming took 4 bases from V and 5 from J; bases not matched to a gene: 11. CDR3 residues: CAWKSADRGLTGELFF. For the CDR3, the DNA is TGTGCCTGGAAAAGTGCGGACAGGGGCCTTACCGGGGAGCTGTTTTTT.

This clone was detected ten times or more. The V gene is TRBV5-1, the J gene TRBJ2-1, with D perhaps TRBD2 (6 bases). With 6 bases removed from V and 4 bases from J, the gap between germline ends came to 14 bases. This CDR3 comprises 14 residues. The germline gives CDR1 SGHRS, CDR2 YFSETQ. CDR3 nucleotide sequence: TGCGCCAGCACCTCCAGTGGGGGGTACAATGAGCAGTTCTTC. Translated: CASTSSGGYNEQFF.

The chain combines TRBV5-1 with TRBJ2-1; 9 nucleotides match TRBD2. The germline gives CDR1 SGHRS, CDR2 YFSETQ. The CDR3 extends over 19 amino acids. V lost 0 bases, J lost 3 bases, and 13 bases stayed unmatched. The CDR3 coding sequence is TGCGCCAGCAGCTTGGCCCTTGATAGCGGGAGTGGGTACTACAATGAGCAGTTCTTC. It codes for CASSLALDSGSGYYNEQFF.

This chain uses TRBV5-4 with TRBJ2-1; 9 positions agree with TRBD2. Germline V gene lookup returns CDR1 SGHNT and CDR2 YYREEE (reference sequence). CDR3 length equals 18 residues. With V trimmed by 3 bases and J by 4 bases, 14 bases remained unmatched. The CDR3 region has the DNA TGTGCCAGCAGCTCCTTCCTTGCGGGACTAGCAGCGTACAATGAGCAGTTCTTC. Its translation is CASSSFLAGLAAYNEQFF.

This rearrangement joins TRBV28 to TRBJ1-4; D not certain. This CDR3 spans 11 amino acids. The germline CDR1 and CDR2 sequences are MDHEN and SYDVKM. CDR3 loop: CASRTNEKLFF. CDR3 DNA: TGTGCTTCGAGGACTAATGAAAAACTGTTTTTT.

The chain joins TRBV7-6 to TRBJ2-2; D perhaps matches TRBD1 (6 bases). The CDR3 length is 13 residues. Per the germline V gene, CDR1 is SGHVS and CDR2 is FNYEAQ. Trimming pared 7 bases from V and 8 bases from J, leaving 14 bases between. Here the CDR3 reads CASTQGLGGELFF. CDR3 bases: TGTGCCAGCACCCAGGGGTTGGGGGGGGAGCTGTTTTTT. The whole variable domain, remainder taken from reference TRBV7-6 and TRBJ2-2, is GAGVSQSPRYKVTKRGQDVALRCDPISGHVSLYWYRQALGQGPEFLTYFNYEAQQDKSGLPNDRFSAERPEGSISTLTIQRTEQRDSAMYRCASTQGLGGELFFGEGSRLTVL.

V gene TRBV7-2 combines with J gene TRBJ2-7; TRBD2 aligns across 14 bases. The trim removed 10 bases at V and 0 bases at J, leaving 11 bases unmatched. Germline V gene lookup returns CDR1 SGHTA and CDR2 FQGNSA. The CDR3 extends over 17 amino acids. The CDR3 coding sequence is TGTGCCACCTCCGGGACTAGCGGGAGTACTAGCTCCTACGAGCAGTACTTC. It is translated as CATSGTSGSTSSYEQYF.

The chain has TRBV5-1 and TRBJ2-2; the D gene is possibly TRBD1 (6 bases). The V gene lost 4 bases and the J gene lost 4 bases, with 17 bases spanning the gap. The CDR3 totals 16 residues. Germline V lookup: CDR1 SGHRS, CDR2 YFSETQ. In DNA form, the CDR3 reads TGCGCCAGCAGCCCTGGTCGTAGGGGGTTCACCGGGGAGCTGTTTTTT. Protein: CASSPGRRGFTGELFF.

The chain uses TRBV28 and TRBJ1-4, with D maybe TRBD1 (5 bases). This CDR3 comprises 13 residues. V was clipped by 3 bases and J by 8 bases, with 10 bases between them. The germline CDR1 and CDR2 sequences are MDHEN and SYDVKM. CDR3 loop: CASSFPGREKLFF. In nucleotides, the CDR3 is TGTGCCAGCAGTTTCCCAGGGAGGGAAAAACTGTTTTTT.

J is TRBJ2-1 and V is TRBV4-1; 9 bases line up with TRBD2. The CDR3 is made up of 15 amino acids. V shed 2 bases and J 8 bases; nucleotides not matched to a gene: 7. Germline V lookup: CDR1 MGHRA, CDR2 YSYEKL. The CDR3 loop reads CASSQLTSGRHEQFF. The CDR3 DNA sequence: TGCGCCAGCAGCCAACTTACTAGCGGGCGCCATGAGCAGTTCTTC.